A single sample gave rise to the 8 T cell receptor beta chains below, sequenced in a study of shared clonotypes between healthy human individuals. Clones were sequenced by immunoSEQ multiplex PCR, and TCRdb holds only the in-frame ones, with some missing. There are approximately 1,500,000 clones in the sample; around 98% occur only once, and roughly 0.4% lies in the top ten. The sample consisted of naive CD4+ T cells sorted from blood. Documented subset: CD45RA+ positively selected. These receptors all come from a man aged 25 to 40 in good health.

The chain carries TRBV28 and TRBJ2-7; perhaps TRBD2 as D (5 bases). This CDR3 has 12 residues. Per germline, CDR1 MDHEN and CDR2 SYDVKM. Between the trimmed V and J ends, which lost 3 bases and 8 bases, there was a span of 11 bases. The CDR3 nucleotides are TGTGCCAGCAGTTTTCCCGGGGTCCAGCAGTACTTC. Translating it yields CASSFPGVQQYF.

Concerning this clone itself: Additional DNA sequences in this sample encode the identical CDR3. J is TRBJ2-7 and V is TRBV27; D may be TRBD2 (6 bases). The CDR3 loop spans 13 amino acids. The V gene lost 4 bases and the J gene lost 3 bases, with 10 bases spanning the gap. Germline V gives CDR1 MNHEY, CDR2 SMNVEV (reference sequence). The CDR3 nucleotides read TGTGCCAGCAGTTCCGCCGGGGGCTACGAGCAGTACTTC. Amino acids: CASSSAGGYEQYF.

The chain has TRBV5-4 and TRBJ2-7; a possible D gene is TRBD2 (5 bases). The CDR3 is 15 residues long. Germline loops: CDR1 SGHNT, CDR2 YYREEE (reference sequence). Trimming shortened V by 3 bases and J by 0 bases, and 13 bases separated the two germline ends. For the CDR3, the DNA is TGTGCCAGCAGCTCCGGACTGACAAACTCCTACGAGCAGTACTTC. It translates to CASSSGLTNSYEQYF.

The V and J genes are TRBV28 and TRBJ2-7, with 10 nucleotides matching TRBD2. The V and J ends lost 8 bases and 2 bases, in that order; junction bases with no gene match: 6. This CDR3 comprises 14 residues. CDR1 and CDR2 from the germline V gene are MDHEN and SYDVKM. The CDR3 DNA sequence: TGTGCCAGCGGGGCGAGCGGGAGGGCCTACGAGCAGTACTTC. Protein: CASGASGRAYEQYF.

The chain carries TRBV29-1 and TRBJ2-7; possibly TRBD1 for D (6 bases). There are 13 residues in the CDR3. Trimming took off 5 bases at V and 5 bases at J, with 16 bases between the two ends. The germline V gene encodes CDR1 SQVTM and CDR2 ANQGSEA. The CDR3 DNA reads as TGCAGCGTTTCGCAACTCCCAGGGGACGAGCAGTACTTC. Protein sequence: CSVSQLPGDEQYF.

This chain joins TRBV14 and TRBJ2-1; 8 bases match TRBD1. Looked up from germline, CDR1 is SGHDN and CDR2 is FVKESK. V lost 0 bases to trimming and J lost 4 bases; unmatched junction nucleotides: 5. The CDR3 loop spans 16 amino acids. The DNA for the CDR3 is TGTGCCAGCAGCCAAGATCTAGGGACAGGATACAATGAGCAGTTCTTC. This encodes CASSQDLGTGYNEQFF.

DNA of the CDR3: TGTGCCAGCAGCTTAGACGGGACCCAAGAGCAGTTCTTC. Translated, it gives CASSLDGTQEQFF. The chain couples TRBV7-2 to TRBJ2-1; D tentatively reads TRBD1 or TRBD2 (5 bases each). Germline CDR1 SGHTA, CDR2 FQGNSA. The V end lost 1 base, the J end lost 10 bases, and 11 bases lay between the germline ends. The CDR3 extends over 13 amino acids.

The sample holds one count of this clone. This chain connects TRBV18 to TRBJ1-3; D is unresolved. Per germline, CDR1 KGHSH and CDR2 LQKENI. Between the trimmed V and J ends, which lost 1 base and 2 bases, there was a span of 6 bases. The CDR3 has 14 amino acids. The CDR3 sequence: CASSPLSAGNTIYF. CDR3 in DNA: TGTGCCAGCTCACCACTGTCGGCTGGAAACACCATATATTTT.